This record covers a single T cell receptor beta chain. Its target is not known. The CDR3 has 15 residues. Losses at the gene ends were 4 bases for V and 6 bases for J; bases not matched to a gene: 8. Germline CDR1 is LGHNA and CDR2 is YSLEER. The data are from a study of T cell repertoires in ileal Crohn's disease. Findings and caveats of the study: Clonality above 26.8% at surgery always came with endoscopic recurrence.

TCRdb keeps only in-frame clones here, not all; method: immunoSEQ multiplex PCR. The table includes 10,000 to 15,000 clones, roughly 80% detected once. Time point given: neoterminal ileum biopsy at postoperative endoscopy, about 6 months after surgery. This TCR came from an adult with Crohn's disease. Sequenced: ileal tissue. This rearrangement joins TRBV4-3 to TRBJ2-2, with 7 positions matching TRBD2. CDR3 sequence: CASSLIGTTAGELFF. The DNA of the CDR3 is TGCGCCAGCAGCCTGATCGGGACTACGGCCGGGGAGCTGTTTTTT.